These T cell receptor beta chains were read from a single sample in a study of OX40 agonist ivuxolimab in advanced cancers. Only in-frame clones appear in the TCRdb table, and some are missing; sequencing was by immunoSEQ multiplex PCR. The data contain approximately 90,000 clones, about 90% of them singletons. The sample in question was CD4+ or CD8+ T cells sorted from blood, obtained in a trial of the OX40 agonist ivuxolimab. These receptors were obtained from an adult with an advanced solid tumor such as melanoma, head and neck, liver or kidney cancer. CDR3s include the opening cysteine and the closing phenylalanine or tryptophan. Fields, in order: V gene, clone size, J gene, D gene, CDR3 DNA, CDR3 protein. D genes are given only for firm matches. Size values are once, few and many counts, or a class for expanded clones, and some rows have none.

v_gene: TRBV6-1; abundance: -; j_gene: TRBJ2-3; d_gene: -; CDR3nt: TGTGCCAGCAAGATGGGGACGGGCACAGATACGCAGTATTTT; CDR3aa: CASKMGTGTDTQYF
v_gene: TRBV27; abundance: -; j_gene: TRBJ1-1; d_gene: -; CDR3nt: TGTGCCAGCAGTTTATTAGGGGCGAAAGCTTTCTTT; CDR3aa: CASSLLGAKAFF
v_gene: TRBV5-1; abundance: few; j_gene: TRBJ1-1; d_gene: -; CDR3nt: TGCGCCAGCAGCTTGGATGTGAACACTGAAGCTTTCTTT; CDR3aa: CASSLDVNTEAFF
v_gene: TRBV30; abundance: few; j_gene: TRBJ1-1; d_gene: -; CDR3nt: TGTGCCTGGAGAGAGGACAGGAACACTGAAGCTTTCTTT; CDR3aa: CAWREDRNTEAFF
v_gene: TRBV15; abundance: -; j_gene: TRBJ1-2; d_gene: -; CDR3nt: TGTGCCACCAGCAGAGAGGGCGGGGTGGGCTACACCTTC; CDR3aa: CATSREGGVGYTF
v_gene: TRBV7-9; abundance: -; j_gene: TRBJ1-5; d_gene: -; CDR3nt: TGTGCCAGCAGCTTAGCGCTGAGGGGGAGCAATCAGCCCCAGCATTTT; CDR3aa: CASSLALRGSNQPQHF
v_gene: TRBV30; abundance: -; j_gene: TRBJ1-5; d_gene: TRBD1; CDR3nt: TGTGCCTGGAGTTCCCGAGGGGGACAGACTAAATATAGCAATCAGCCCCAGCATTTT; CDR3aa: CAWSSRGGQTKYSNQPQHF
v_gene: TRBV7-3; abundance: few; j_gene: TRBJ2-7; d_gene: -; CDR3nt: TGTGCCAGCAGCTTACTAGCTAGCTCGCCCCACGAGCAGTACTTC; CDR3aa: CASSLLASSPHEQYF
v_gene: TRBV4-1; abundance: -; j_gene: TRBJ2-7; d_gene: TRBD1; CDR3nt: TGCGCCAGCAGCCATCTACAGGGGAAGCTAGACGAGCAGTACTTC; CDR3aa: CASSHLQGKLDEQYF
v_gene: TRBV19; abundance: -; j_gene: TRBJ1-2; d_gene: -; CDR3nt: TGTGCCAGTAGTCTCGGGTCAGGGGACTATGGCTACACCTTC; CDR3aa: CASSLGSGDYGYTF
v_gene: TRBV5-5; abundance: -; j_gene: TRBJ2-1; d_gene: -; CDR3nt: TGTGCCAGCAGCTTTCCTCCACAGGTCAATGAGCAGTTCTTC; CDR3aa: CASSFPPQVNEQFF
v_gene: TRBV10-3; abundance: -; j_gene: TRBJ1-5; d_gene: -; CDR3nt: TGTGCCATCAGAGCCGGCCGATGGGACAATCAGCCCCAGCATTTT; CDR3aa: CAIRAGRWDNQPQHF
v_gene: TRBV27; abundance: -; j_gene: TRBJ1-2; d_gene: -; CDR3nt: TGTGCCAGCAGCCCAGACACTAACTATGGCTACACCTTC; CDR3aa: CASSPDTNYGYTF
v_gene: TRBV6-1; abundance: -; j_gene: TRBJ1-1; d_gene: -; CDR3nt: TGTGCCAGCAGTCCTCTGGAGATAAACACTGAAGCTTTCTTT; CDR3aa: CASSPLEINTEAFF
v_gene: TRBV18; abundance: -; j_gene: TRBJ2-7; d_gene: TRBD1; CDR3nt: TGTGCCAGCTCACGGGACAGAAGCTCCTACGAGCAGTACTTC; CDR3aa: CASSRDRSSYEQYF
v_gene: TRBV7-3; abundance: -; j_gene: TRBJ2-3; d_gene: -; CDR3nt: TGTGCCAGCAGCCCAAGCAGCACAGATACGCAGTATTTT; CDR3aa: CASSPSSTDTQYF
v_gene: TRBV25-1; abundance: -; j_gene: TRBJ2-2; d_gene: TRBD1; CDR3nt: TGTGCCAGCAGTGAACCAGCAGGGGGCCCGACCGGGGAGCTGTTTTTT; CDR3aa: CASSEPAGGPTGELFF
v_gene: TRBV9; abundance: -; j_gene: TRBJ2-6; d_gene: -; CDR3nt: TGTGCCAGCAGCGTAGATACCTCTGGGGCCAACGTCCTGACTTTC; CDR3aa: CASSVDTSGANVLTF
v_gene: TRBV14; abundance: -; j_gene: TRBJ2-3; d_gene: -; CDR3nt: TGTGCCAGCAGCCAATCGGGCACCCGGAGCACAGATACGCAGTATTTT; CDR3aa: CASSQSGTRSTDTQYF
v_gene: TRBV6-6; abundance: -; j_gene: TRBJ1-2; d_gene: -; CDR3nt: TGTGCCAGCATTGGCGGGGATGTTGGCAGCTTCTATGGCTACACCTTC; CDR3aa: CASIGGDVGSFYGYTF
v_gene: TRBV12-2; abundance: -; j_gene: TRBJ2-1; d_gene: -; CDR3nt: TGTGCAAGTCGCTTGACGGACAGGGCGGACAATGAGCAGTTCTTC; CDR3aa: CASRLTDRADNEQFF
v_gene: TRBV30; abundance: -; j_gene: TRBJ1-2; d_gene: TRBD1; CDR3nt: TGTGCCTGGACAGAGGGGGCCTATGGCTACACCTTC; CDR3aa: CAWTEGAYGYTF
v_gene: TRBV4-1; abundance: -; j_gene: TRBJ2-7; d_gene: TRBD2; CDR3nt: TGCGCCAGCAGCCAACTGATGACTAGCGGGAGGCACTACGAGCAGTACTTC; CDR3aa: CASSQLMTSGRHYEQYF
v_gene: TRBV11-3; abundance: -; j_gene: TRBJ2-2; d_gene: TRBD2; CDR3nt: TGTGCCAGCAGCTTTGCGGCGGGAGGGGGCACCGGGGAGCTGTTTTTT; CDR3aa: CASSFAAGGGTGELFF
v_gene: TRBV7-7; abundance: -; j_gene: TRBJ2-2; d_gene: -; CDR3nt: TGTGCTAGCAGCTTAGCTAGGGGCGGCGGGGAGCTGTTTTTT; CDR3aa: CASSLARGGGELFF
v_gene: TRBV29-1; abundance: -; j_gene: TRBJ2-7; d_gene: -; CDR3nt: TGCAGCGTTAAACCCACATCCTACGAGCAGTACTTC; CDR3aa: CSVKPTSYEQYF